Presented here are 2 T cell receptor beta chains from one specimen sequenced in a study of blood T cell repertoires in COVID-19. The method was immunoSEQ multiplex PCR; TCRdb's version includes in-frame clones alone and lacks a portion of them. The sample consists of fewer than 200,000 clones, around two thirds of them appearing once. The specimen was peripheral blood. The source of these receptors is a woman over 75 with acute or convalescent COVID-19.

V is TRBV28 and J is TRBJ2-7; 12 nucleotides line up with TRBD1. Germline lookup yields CDR1 MDHEN and CDR2 SYDVKM. The CDR3 has 15 amino acids. After removal of 2 bases from V and 5 bases from J, the junction contained 4 bases not matched to a gene. CDR3: CASSLDGTGGHEQYF. For the CDR3, the DNA is TGTGCCAGCAGTTTAGATGGGACAGGGGGCCACGAGCAGTACTTC.

V gene TRBV19 combines with J gene TRBJ2-7; D gene uncertain. Trimming removed 7 bases from V and 0 bases from J, with 13 bases in between. CDR1 and CDR2 (germline): LNHDA, SQIVND (reference sequence). The CDR3 has 14 amino acids. In DNA, the CDR3 is TGTGCCAGTAAAGAGCGACCTTTCTCCTACGAGCAGTACTTC. Translating it yields CASKERPFSYEQYF. The whole variable domain, filled in from reference TRBV19 and TRBJ2-7, reads DGGITQSPKYLFRKEGQNVTLSCEQNLNHDAMYWYRQDPGQGLRLIYYSQIVNDFQKGDIAEGYSVSREKKESFPLTVTSAQKNPTAFYLCASKERPFSYEQYFGPGTRLTVT.